A selection of T cell receptor beta chains follows, all from one sample in a study of cytomegalovirus exposure and HLA in healthy donors. Produced via immunoSEQ multiplex PCR; TCRdb's table is partial and in-frame only. The sample has about 94,000 clones; just under 80% are singletons. Sequencing was performed on PBMCs. Receptors originate from a woman in her 40s in good health and CMV-seronegative. CDR3s include the opening cysteine and the closing phenylalanine or tryptophan. D genes are given only for firm matches. Part of the rows lack a size; the others show once, few, many or a class for expanded clones.

j_call d_call v_call clone_size cdr3_aa cdr3_nt
TRBJ1-5 . TRBV21-1 once CASSKTPDSKNQPQHF TGTGCCAGCAGCAAAACCCCGGACAGTAAGAATCAGCCCCAGCATTTT
TRBJ1-1 TRBD1 TRBV6-6 . CASTPDRARMNTEAFF TGTGCCAGCACCCCCGACAGGGCCCGAATGAACACTGAAGCTTTCTTT
TRBJ2-1 TRBD2 TRBV7-9 . CASSPSGSGGQQFF TGTGCCAGCAGCCCCAGTGGTAGCGGGGGCCAGCAGTTCTTC
TRBJ1-2 . TRBV30 . CAGTGNSGYTF TGTGCCGGTACAGGGAATTCTGGCTACACCTTC
TRBJ2-3 . TRBV6-6 few CASSPPGTDTQYF TGTGCCAGCAGTCCCCCCGGCACAGATACGCAGTATTTT
TRBJ1-5 . TRBV9 . CASSVDARANQPQHF TGTGCCAGCAGCGTAGACGCCAGGGCTAATCAGCCCCAGCATTTT
TRBJ1-5 . TRBV23-1 . CASSQGAIQPQHF TGCGCCAGCAGTCAAGGGGCTATTCAGCCCCAGCATTTT
TRBJ2-7 . TRBV5-4 . CASSLASGDYEQYF TGTGCCAGCAGCTTGGCCTCAGGGGACTACGAGCAGTACTTC
TRBJ1-2 . TRBV10-3 . CAISSGTYYGYTF TGTGCCATCAGCTCCGGGACATACTATGGCTACACCTTC
TRBJ2-5 TRBD2 TRBV7-9 . CASRSPGGQETQYF TGTGCCAGCAGAAGCCCGGGGGGTCAAGAGACCCAGTACTTC
TRBJ2-3 . TRBV6-5 . CASSPGGSTQYF TGTGCCAGCAGTCCCGGAGGATCTACGCAGTATTTT